This T cell receptor (beta chain) appears in the sequencing data of a study of T cells in Graves' hyperthyroidism and ophthalmopathy. This clonotype was counted many times. The CDR3 runs 13 residues. V dropped 1 base and J dropped 5 bases, with 9 bases sitting between them. CDR1 and CDR2 from the germline V gene are SGHVS and FQNEAQ. Amplification of TCR beta CDR3 regions used RNA as the template. A first-round RT-PCR of the TCR CDR3 used the HTBI primer set. Each CDR3 protein is one row after TCRdb ran MiXCR on the multiplex PCR reads. This table has roughly 380,000 distinct CDR3 sequences, roughly 15% appearing once.

The gene calls are TRBV7-8 and TRBJ2-7; D uncertain. The sequence derives from a woman in her late teens or twenties with Graves' hyperthyroidism. The sequenced sample was blood. The CDR3 sequence: CASSLDGRNEQYF. The CDR3 DNA follows: TGTGCCAGCAGCTTAGATGGCAGGAACGAGCAGTACTTC.